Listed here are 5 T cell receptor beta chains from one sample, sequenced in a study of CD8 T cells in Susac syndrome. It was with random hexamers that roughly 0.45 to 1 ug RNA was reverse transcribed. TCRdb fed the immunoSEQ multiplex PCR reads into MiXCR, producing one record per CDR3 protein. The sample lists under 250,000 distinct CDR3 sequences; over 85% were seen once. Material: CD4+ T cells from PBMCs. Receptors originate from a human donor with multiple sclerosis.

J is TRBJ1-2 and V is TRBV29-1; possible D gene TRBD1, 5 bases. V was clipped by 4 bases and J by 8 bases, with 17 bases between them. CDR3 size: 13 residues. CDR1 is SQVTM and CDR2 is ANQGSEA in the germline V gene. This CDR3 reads CSVVDWGSRGYTF. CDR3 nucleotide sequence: TGCAGCGTTGTTGACTGGGGCAGTCGGGGCTACACCTTC.

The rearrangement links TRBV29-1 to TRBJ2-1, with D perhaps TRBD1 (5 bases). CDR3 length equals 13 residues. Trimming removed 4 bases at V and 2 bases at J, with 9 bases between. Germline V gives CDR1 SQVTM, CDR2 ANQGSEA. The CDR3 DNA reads TGCAGCGTTGGCGACAGACCCTACAATGAGCAGTTCTTC. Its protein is CSVGDRPYNEQFF.

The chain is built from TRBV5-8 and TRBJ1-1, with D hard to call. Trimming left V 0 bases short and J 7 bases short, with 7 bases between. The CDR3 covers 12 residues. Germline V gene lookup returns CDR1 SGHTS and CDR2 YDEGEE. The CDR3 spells CASSLARSEAFF. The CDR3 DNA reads TGTGCCAGCAGCTTGGCCAGGAGTGAAGCTTTCTTT.

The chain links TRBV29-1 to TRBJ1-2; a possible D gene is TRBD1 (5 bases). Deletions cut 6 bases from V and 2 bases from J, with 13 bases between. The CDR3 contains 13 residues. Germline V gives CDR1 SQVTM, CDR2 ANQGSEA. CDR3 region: CSVLIGTNYGYTF. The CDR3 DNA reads TGCAGCGTCCTTATTGGGACCAACTATGGCTACACCTTC. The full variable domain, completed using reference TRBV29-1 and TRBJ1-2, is SAVISQKPSRDICQRGTSLTIQCQVDSQVTMMFWYRQQPGQSLTLIATANQGSEATYESGFVIDKFPISRPNLTFSTLTVSNMSPEDSSIYLCSVLIGTNYGYTFGSGTRLTVV.

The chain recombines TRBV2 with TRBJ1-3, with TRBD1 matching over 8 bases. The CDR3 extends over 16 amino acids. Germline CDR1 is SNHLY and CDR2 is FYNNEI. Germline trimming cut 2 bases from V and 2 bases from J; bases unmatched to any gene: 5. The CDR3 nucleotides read TGTGCCAGCAGTGAACAGGGGGCGCTTACTGGAAACACCATATATTTT. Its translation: CASSEQGALTGNTIYF.